One sample yielded the 23 T cell receptor gamma chains listed below, sequenced in a study of gamma delta lymphoproliferative disorders and STAT genes. The receptor sequences were amplified from genomic DNA of peripheral blood mononuclear cells. TCRdb reapplied CATT to the multiplex PCR reads. The table has 2,000 or so gamma-chain clones, around 13% seen once. Sequencing was carried out using blood. The receptors were gathered from a human donor with gamma-delta T-cell large granular lymphocyte leukemia.

By share, this clone counts as medium-sized. V usage is TRGV3 and J usage is TRGJ1 or TRGJ2. TCRdb lists no J gene, so it was determined here by aligning the DNA to germline. Germline V gene data show CDR1 as VTNTFY and CDR2 as YDVSTARD (reference sequence). CDR3 length: 13 amino acids. J lost 3 bases, V lost 9 bases, and 11 bases had no gene match. Here the CDR3 reads CATPLRGYYKKLF. CDR3 sequence (DNA): TGTGCCACCCCTCTACGGGGTTATTATAAGAAACTCTTT.

Judged by abundance, this clone is medium-sized. The DNA is omitted, as the CDR3 cannot be located on it reliably, and the CDR3 follows TCRdb's listing. The V gene is TRGV11, but the J gene lacks a call. TRGV11 is an ORF, and what it does is uncertain. 18 amino acids form the CDR3, both terminal residues included. This chain's CDR3 is CTTVPAGLGGAYVDKKLF.

By sample share, this clone is medium-sized. The identical CDR3 is also encoded by other nucleotide sequences in the sample. The J gene is TRGJ1 or TRGJ2, the V gene TRGV2. TCRdb supplies no J gene; here it was assigned by aligning the nucleotide sequence to germline. Per the germline V gene, CDR1 is EGSNGY and CDR2 is YDSYNSKV. The J segment lost 7 bases and the V segment lost 0 bases, leaving 3 bases of the junction unmatched. CDR3 length: 12 amino acids. The CDR3 DNA is TGTGCCACCTGGGACGGGCGGTATAAGAAACTCTTT. This encodes CATWDGRYKKLF.

By frequency in the sample, this clone is medium-sized. Other DNA sequences from this sample encode an identical CDR3 as well. V usage is TRGV3 and J usage is TRGJP2. The J gene, not given by TCRdb, was assigned here from a germline match of the nucleotide sequence. Trimming at V came to 1 base and at J to 0 bases, leaving 8 bases not matched to a gene. The CDR3 loop spans 17 amino acids. CDR1 is VTNTFY, CDR2 YDVSTARD, per germline (reference sequence). CDR3 in DNA: TGTGCCACCTGGGACAGTCGAGAAGATAGTAGTGATTGGATCAAGACGTTT. Translation gives CATWDSREDSSDWIKTF.

The sample holds many counts of this clone. The chain uses TRGV3 and TRGJ1 or TRGJ2. The J gene was missing in TCRdb and was found by matching the end of the DNA to germline. The CDR3 runs 14 residues. Per the germline V gene, CDR1 is VTNTFY and CDR2 is YDVSTARD (reference sequence). With 0 bases clipped from V and 3 bases from J, the junction kept 5 bases outside the gene matches. The CDR3 sequence: CATWDRRTYYKKLF. CDR3 DNA: TGTGCCACCTGGGACAGGCGCACTTATTATAAGAAACTCTTT.

This clone was detected many times. The chain joins TRGV9 to TRGJ1 or TRGJ2. Since TCRdb gives no J gene, matching the DNA to germline was used here to assign it. The CDR3 is 14 residues long. V gave up 1 base and J gave up 8 bases; unmatched junction bases: 11. Germline CDR1 is GITISATS and CDR2 is ISYDGTV (reference sequence). The DNA of the CDR3 is TGTGCCTTGTGGGAGGTCATAATAGCGAATAAGAAACTCTTT. Its protein is CALWEVIIANKKLF.

By proportion, this clone is medium-sized (0.01 to 0.1%). This rearrangement joins TRGV2 to TRGJP2. No J gene was available from TCRdb, and it was assigned here by a germline match of the DNA. CDR1 EGSNGY and CDR2 YDSYNSKV come from the germline V gene. This CDR3 contains 16 residues. Trimming cost V 0 bases and J 2 bases; bases outside gene matches: 6. Here the CDR3 DNA reads TGTGCCACCTGGGACGGGTTTGGGAGTAGTGATTGGATCAAGACGTTT. Its translation is CATWDGFGSSDWIKTF.

This clone was seen repeatedly, ten times or more. Different DNA sequences within this sample yield the same CDR3. The chain has TRGV3 and TRGJ1 or TRGJ2. No J gene was available from TCRdb, and it was assigned here by a germline match of the DNA. Trimming cost V 0 bases and J 9 bases; bases outside gene matches: 11. This CDR3 spans 14 amino acids. Germline CDR1 VTNTFY, CDR2 YDVSTARD (reference sequence). The CDR3 region is CATWDRPGGLKKLF. CDR3 sequence (DNA): TGTGCCACCTGGGACAGGCCAGGGGGCCTTAAGAAACTCTTT.

This clone has a count of ten or more. The V gene is TRGV9, the J gene TRGJ1 or TRGJ2. Matching the DNA to germline supplied the J gene, which TCRdb does not give. After removal of 6 bases from V and 3 bases from J, the junction contained 2 bases not matched to a gene. CDR1 is GITISATS, CDR2 ISYDGTV, per germline (reference sequence). This CDR3 spans 11 amino acids. The CDR3 spells CALWSYYKKLF. The CDR3 bases are TGTGCCTTGTGGTCTTATTATAAGAAACTCTTT.

By its share, this clone is medium-sized. The V and J genes are TRGV4 and TRGJ1 or TRGJ2. Here the J gene was assigned by germline matching of the DNA, as TCRdb has none. The length of the CDR3 is 16 residues. The germline V gene encodes CDR1 EGSTGY and CDR2 YDSYTSSV. The V segment lost 4 bases and the J segment 2 bases; nucleotides outside the gene matches: 14. The CDR3 loop is CATWDGPSMDYYKKLF. DNA for the CDR3: TGTGCCACCTGGGACGGGCCTAGCATGGATTATTATAAGAAACTCTTT.

This clone is judged medium-sized. This chain links TRGV2 with TRGJ1 or TRGJ2. TCRdb supplies no J gene; here it was assigned by aligning the nucleotide sequence to germline. Germline V gene data show CDR1 as EGSNGY and CDR2 as YDSYNSKV. J lost 1 base, V lost 1 base, and 4 bases had no gene match. The length of the CDR3 is 14 residues. The DNA of the CDR3 is TGTGCCACCTGGGACGGCCTCAATTATTATAAGAAACTCTTT. Residues: CATWDGLNYYKKLF.

On this clone: The limits of the CDR3 on the DNA are not certain, so only TCRdb's listed CDR3 is given. V gene assignment gives TRGV4, but the J gene was left uncalled. Per germline, CDR1 EGSTGY and CDR2 YDSYTSSV. 22 amino acids form the CDR3, both terminal residues included. The CDR3: CATGIFLGEIIIRNSLAVEQHF.

This clone showed up many times. The J gene is TRGJP, the V gene TRGV2. TCRdb offers no J gene call, so here the DNA was matched to germline to obtain one. The J segment lost 9 bases and the V segment lost 2 bases, leaving 10 bases of the junction unmatched. CDR1 is EGSNGY, CDR2 YDSYNSKV, per germline. CDR3 length: 17 amino acids. CDR3 bases: TGTGCCACCTGGGACGTACCTCAGGGGTTGGGCAAAAAAATCAAGGTATTT. It specifies CATWDVPQGLGKKIKVF.

By share, this clone ranks as medium-sized. Other DNA sequences in the same sample also yield this CDR3. The chain couples TRGV3 to TRGJ1 or TRGJ2. TCRdb carries no J gene annotation; the J gene was assigned here by matching the DNA with germline. The CDR3 totals 13 residues. V gave up 3 bases and J gave up 3 bases; unmatched junction bases: 5. The germline CDR1 and CDR2 sequences are VTNTFY and YDVSTARD (reference sequence). CDR3 nucleotide sequence: TGTGCCACCTGGGACTCACCTTATTATAAGAAACTCTTT. It encodes CATWDSPYYKKLF.

A word on this clone: Since a much larger clone is just one base distant, this may be a read error. Additional DNA sequences in this sample encode the identical CDR3. The rearrangement joins TRGV2 to TRGJ1 or TRGJ2. In the absence of a J gene in TCRdb, the DNA was matched to germline to assign it here. This CDR3 region has 12 residues. Trimming removed 0 bases from V and 7 bases from J; junction bases left unmatched: 3. The germline CDR1 and CDR2 sequences are EGSNGY and YDSYNSKV. CDR3 loop: CATWDGRYKKLF. In DNA form, the CDR3 reads TGTGCCACCTGGGACGGGAGGTATAAGAAACTCTTT.

This clone was seen at least ten times. V and J are TRGV4 and TRGJ1 or TRGJ2. TCRdb does not report a J gene; here it was assigned by matching the DNA to germline references. Germline V gene data show CDR1 as EGSTGY and CDR2 as YDSYTSSV. The CDR3 sequence is 11 residues long. Losses at the gene ends were 5 bases for V and 4 bases for J; bases not matched to a gene: 2. The DNA for the CDR3 is TGTGCCACCTGGGGATATTATAAGAAACTCTTT. It specifies CATWGYYKKLF.

Ten or more counts support this clone. This chain joins TRGV3 and TRGJP. TCRdb carries no J gene annotation; the J gene was assigned here by matching the DNA with germline. CDR1 and CDR2 (germline): VTNTFY, YDVSTARD (reference sequence). The V segment lost 0 bases and the J segment 4 bases; nucleotides outside the gene matches: 6. The CDR3 contains 18 residues. This CDR3 reads CATWDRPVQELGKKIKVF. Written as DNA, the CDR3 is TGTGCCACCTGGGACAGGCCCGTTCAAGAGTTGGGCAAAAAAATCAAGGTATTT.

This clone is medium-sized in the sample. TCRdb pairs this DNA with a much larger clone's protein that differs at residue 14, likely a read error; the protein shown was translated from the DNA. The V gene was identified as TRGV9, while no J gene was called. This CDR3 is 16 amino acids long. Germline loops: CDR1 GITISATS, CDR2 ISYDGTV (reference sequence). CDR3 bases: TGTGCCTTGTGGGAGGTGGAAGAGTTGGGCAAAAAAATCGAGGTATTT. Its translation: CALWEVEELGKKIEVF.

This clone was detected ten times or more. The chain couples TRGV9 to TRGJ1 or TRGJ2. Because TCRdb records no J gene, it was assigned here through a match of the DNA to germline. The CDR3 extends over 11 amino acids. With 3 bases clipped from V and 6 bases from J, the junction kept 2 bases outside the gene matches. Germline assignment: CDR1 GITISATS and CDR2 ISYDGTV (reference sequence). The chain's CDR3 is CALWESYKKLF. CDR3 coding DNA: TGTGCCTTGTGGGAGTCTTATAAGAAACTCTTT.

This clone was observed many times. This chain links TRGV2 with TRGJ1 or TRGJ2. No J gene was available from TCRdb, and it was assigned here by a germline match of the DNA. Trimming cost V 1 base and J 3 bases; bases outside gene matches: 9. CDR1 and CDR2 (germline): EGSNGY, YDSYNSKV. This CDR3 spans 15 amino acids. The CDR3 DNA is TGTGCCACCTGGGACGGTACATACCTTTATTATAAGAAACTCTTT. Protein: CATWDGTYLYYKKLF.

In this sample, this clone turned up a few times. This chain connects TRGV10 to TRGJ1 or TRGJ2. Because TCRdb records no J gene, it was assigned here through a match of the DNA to germline. TRGV10 is labeled an ORF, and its function is uncertain. The CDR3 covers 12 residues. V gave up 8 bases and J gave up 7 bases; unmatched junction bases: 9. The CDR3 coding sequence is TGTGCTGCGTGGAGATTGGTGTATAAGAAACTCTTT. Translation gives CAAWRLVYKKLF.

Sample share makes this clone medium-sized (0.01 to 0.1%). The chain employs TRGV8 and TRGJP2. Germline matching of the DNA provided the J gene here, since TCRdb leaves it blank. The CDR3 extends over 16 amino acids. CDR1 is VENAVY, CDR2 YDSYNSRV, per germline. V shed 5 bases and J 4 bases; nucleotides not matched to a gene: 13. The CDR3 reads CATWARCQSSDWIKTF. The CDR3 nucleotides are TGTGCCACCTGGGCTAGATGCCAGTCTAGTGATTGGATCAAGACGTTT.

This clone was counted at least ten times. The chain recombines TRGV2 with TRGJP1. Because TCRdb records no J gene, it was assigned here through a match of the DNA to germline. Germline V gene sequence: CDR1 EGSNGY, CDR2 YDSYNSKV. After removal of 0 bases from V and 3 bases from J, the junction contained 4 bases not matched to a gene. The CDR3 contains 15 residues. CDR3: CATWDGPSTGWFKIF. Written as DNA, the CDR3 is TGTGCCACCTGGGACGGGCCATCCACTGGTTGGTTCAAGATATTT.